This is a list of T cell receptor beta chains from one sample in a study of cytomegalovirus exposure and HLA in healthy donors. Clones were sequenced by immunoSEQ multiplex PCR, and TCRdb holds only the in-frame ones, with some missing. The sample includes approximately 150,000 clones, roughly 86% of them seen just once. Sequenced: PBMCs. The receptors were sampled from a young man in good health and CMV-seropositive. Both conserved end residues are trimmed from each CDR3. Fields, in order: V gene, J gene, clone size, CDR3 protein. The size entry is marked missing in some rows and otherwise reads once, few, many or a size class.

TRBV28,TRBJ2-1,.,ASSLGSVGF
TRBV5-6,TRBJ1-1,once,ASNFGRGPRGAF
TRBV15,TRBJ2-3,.,ATSRGGGWTQY
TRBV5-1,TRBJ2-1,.,ASSLASGGLSYNEQF
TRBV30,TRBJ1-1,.,AWRLTGTRYTEAF
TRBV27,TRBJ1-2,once,ASSLYKQAPNGYT
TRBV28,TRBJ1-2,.,ASKPTGAYGYT
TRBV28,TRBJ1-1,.,ASSFTGGRNTEAF
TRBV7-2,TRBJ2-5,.,ASSLFPGGLGETQY
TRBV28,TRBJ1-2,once,ASSLSLSGAYGYT
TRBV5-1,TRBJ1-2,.,ASSLDPGTNLYGYT
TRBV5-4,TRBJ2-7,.,ASSSGTGGNYEQY
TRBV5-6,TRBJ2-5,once,ASSLASGLSGPETQY
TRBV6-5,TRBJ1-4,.,ASSSSLTNEKLF